The 31 T cell receptor beta chains presented below share a single source sample, sequenced in a study of blood T cell repertoires in COVID-19. This table comes from immunoSEQ multiplex PCR, and its TCRdb copy is limited to in-frame clones, with some not included. The sample has 130,000 to 150,000 clones, roughly 88% seen once. Sequencing was carried out using PBMCs or T cells enriched from blood (not recorded which). These receptors were collected from a woman aged 25-40 years with acute COVID-19.

V gene TRBV10-3 combines with J gene TRBJ1-3; D uncertain. V shed 5 bases and J shed 1 base, with 12 bases lying between them. The CDR3 covers 15 residues. The V gene's germline CDR1 is ENHRY and CDR2 SYGVKD. The CDR3 DNA reads TGTGCCATCAGTCCGTTGGAGCAATCTGGAAACACCATATATTTT. This sequence encodes CAISPLEQSGNTIYF.

The chain is built from TRBV3-1 (or the pseudogene TRBV3-2) and TRBJ1-2; no definite D call. CDR3 size: 14 residues. V was shortened by 1 base and J by 6 bases, with 12 bases between the two germline ends. Germline CDR1 LGHDT, CDR2 YNNKEL (reference sequence). CDR3: CASSQVDGRDGYTF. DNA for the CDR3: TGTGCCAGCAGCCAAGTCGACGGCCGGGATGGCTACACCTTC.

This clone has more than one count but fewer than ten. This rearrangement joins TRBV23-1 to TRBJ2-7; D gene unclear. TRBV23-1 counts as an open reading frame of uncertain function. The V end lost 4 bases, the J end lost 3 bases, and 16 bases lay between the germline ends. This CDR3 is 15 amino acids long. The CDR3 sequence is CASSRIDLHYYEQYF. In nucleotides, the CDR3 is TGCGCCAGCAGTCGGATCGACTTGCATTACTACGAGCAGTACTTC.

The rearrangement links TRBV9 to TRBJ2-7; D perhaps matches TRBD2 (5 bases). Germline V gives CDR1 SGDLS, CDR2 YYNGEE. CDR3 length: 15 residues. Trimming took 1 base from V and 2 from J, leaving 13 bases between them. CDR3 DNA sequence: TGTGCCAGCAGCGTACAAGAGGGCCGCCCCTACGAGCAGTACTTC. Its protein is CASSVQEGRPYEQYF. The full variable domain, completed using reference TRBV9 and TRBJ2-7, is DSGVTQTPKHLITATGQRVTLRCSPRSGDLSVYWYQQSLDQGLQFLIQYYNGEERAKGNILERFSAQQFPDLHSELNLSSLELGDSALYFCASSVQEGRPYEQYFGPGTRLTVT.

The chain uses TRBV5-6 and TRBJ2-3; D not resolved. Germline V gene data show CDR1 as SGHDT and CDR2 as YYEEEE. Trimming cost V 1 base and J 9 bases, with 12 bases left between them. This CDR3 contains 13 residues. This CDR3 is CASSLSPEQTQYF. In DNA form, the CDR3 reads TGTGCCAGCAGCTTGTCCCCGGAACAGACGCAGTATTTT.

The rearrangement joins TRBV28 to TRBJ2-7, with 9 bases identical to TRBD1. The ends lost 5 bases at V and 2 bases at J; junction bases unmatched: 7. The germline gives CDR1 MDHEN, CDR2 SYDVKM. The CDR3 runs 15 residues. In DNA form, the CDR3 reads TGTGCCAGCAGTCCCAACAGGGGGCGAACCTACGAGCAGTACTTC. Translation: CASSPNRGRTYEQYF. The full variable domain, rest sourced from reference TRBV28 and TRBJ2-7, is DVKVTQSSRYLVKRTGEKVFLECVQDMDHENMFWYRQDPGLGLRLIYFSYDVKMKEKGDIPEGYSVSREKKERFSLILESASTNQTSMYLCASSPNRGRTYEQYFGPGTRLTVT.

Of note for this clone: No DNA is shown, since the ends of the CDR3 on it are uncertain; the CDR3 is the one TCRdb lists. CDR3 sequence reads: CASSLVGPGTSDKYF. This chain uses TRBV5-1 with TRBJ2-3; TRBD2 reflects the table's D call only, with no check against the DNA. Germline CDR1 SGHRS, CDR2 YFSETQ. Ends included, the CDR3 has 15 residues.

The chain couples TRBV3-1 (or the pseudogene TRBV3-2) to TRBJ2-7; D gene unclear. Germline V lookup: CDR1 LGHDT, CDR2 YNNKEL (reference sequence). The germline V and J ends were trimmed by 0 bases and 7 bases, with 13 bases remaining between them. The CDR3 length is 14 residues. In nucleotides, the CDR3 is TGTGCCAGCAGCCAAGAAGAGTCTGTTTTTGAGCAGTACTTC. Its protein is CASSQEESVFEQYF.

This clone was picked up one time. This chain uses TRBV28 with TRBJ1-5; D is perhaps TRBD1 (5 bases). Germline V gives CDR1 MDHEN, CDR2 SYDVKM. The CDR3 spans 16 residues. The germline V and J ends were trimmed by 1 base and 6 bases, with 16 bases remaining between them. CDR3 in amino acids: CASSLSGQGVGQPQHF. The CDR3 region has the DNA TGTGCCAGCAGTTTATCCGGGCAAGGGGTCGGTCAGCCCCAGCATTTT.

This chain joins TRBV4-1 and TRBJ2-1; 11 bases agree with TRBD2. V lost 3 bases and J lost 2; bases outside the gene matches: 3. The CDR3 is made up of 16 amino acids. From germline, CDR1 is MGHRA and CDR2 YSYEKL. This CDR3 is CASSHRLAGTYNEQFF. The CDR3 DNA sequence: TGCGCCAGCAGCCATCGACTAGCGGGAACCTACAATGAGCAGTTCTTC.

V is TRBV7-2 and J is TRBJ2-3; a weak D match, TRBD2 (7 bases). The V gene's germline CDR1 is SGHTA and CDR2 FQGNSA. Trimming cost V 3 bases and J 2 bases, with 12 bases left between them. The CDR3 loop spans 15 amino acids. This CDR3 is CASSFGGGLTDTQYF. The CDR3 bases are TGTGCCAGCAGCTTTGGGGGGGGGCTCACAGATACGCAGTATTTT.

The gene calls are TRBV10-3 and TRBJ1-6, with D possibly being TRBD1 (6 bases). The V gene's germline CDR1 is ENHRY and CDR2 SYGVKD. V lost 9 bases to trimming and J lost 10 bases, with 19 bases between them. CDR3 length equals 14 residues. For the CDR3, the DNA is TGTGCCATAACCACGGGCCCAGGGGACTCACCCCTCCACTTT. This sequence encodes CAITTGPGDSPLHF.

This rearrangement joins TRBV28 to TRBJ2-1, with 8 bases that match TRBD2. CDR1 is MDHEN, CDR2 SYDVKM, per germline. The CDR3 is 11 amino acids. With 6 bases clipped from V and 10 bases from J, the junction kept 2 bases outside the gene matches. Written as DNA, the CDR3 is TGTGCCAGCAGCCGACTAGCGGAGCAGTTCTTC. This translates into CASSRLAEQFF.

V usage is TRBV29-1 and J usage is TRBJ2-7, with D maybe TRBD2 (5 bases). V lost 0 bases and J 5 bases, leaving 17 bases between the germline ends. This CDR3 comprises 15 residues. Germline CDR1 and CDR2: SQVTM and ANQGSEA. The chain's CDR3 is CSVEDPGGIQNEQYF. The CDR3 DNA is TGCAGCGTTGAAGATCCTGGAGGAATTCAAAACGAGCAGTACTTC.

The rearrangement joins TRBV7-3 to TRBJ2-2, with 11 bases matching TRBD2. The trim removed 4 bases at V and 7 bases at J, leaving 5 bases unmatched. The CDR3 totals 15 residues. The V gene's germline CDR1 is SGHTA and CDR2 FQGTGA. As DNA, the CDR3 is TGTGCCAGCAGCTCACTAGCGGGAGTCGACGGGGAGCTGTTTTTT. The encoded protein is CASSSLAGVDGELFF.

The chain is built from TRBV18 and TRBJ2-1; 12 positions match TRBD2. V shed 4 bases, J shed 6 bases, and the junction held 4 bases outside the gene matches. This CDR3 spans 15 amino acids. Germline lookup yields CDR1 KGHSH and CDR2 LQKENI. The CDR3 DNA reads TGTGCCAGCTCACGAGGACTAGCGGGAAGCAATGAGCAGTTCTTC. Encoded protein: CASSRGLAGSNEQFF.

The chain carries TRBV16 and TRBJ2-1; 9 bases match TRBD2. There are 18 residues in the CDR3. The germline gives CDR1 KGHSY, CDR2 FQNENV. Trimming cost V 4 bases and J 9 bases; bases outside gene matches: 19. The CDR3 DNA reads TGTGCCAGCAGCCCCTTGGGGGGTGCTAGCGGGACGAGAGGTGAGCAGTTCTTC. Encoded protein: CASSPLGGASGTRGEQFF.

This clone was observed once. The chain links TRBV2 to TRBJ1-6, with a possible D match to TRBD1 (6 bases). CDR3 length equals 15 residues. The germline V gene encodes CDR1 SNHLY and CDR2 FYNNEI. Trimming cost V 3 bases and J 8 bases, with 14 bases left between them. The CDR3 here is CASSDQGGAHSPLHF. The DNA for the CDR3 is TGTGCCAGCAGTGATCAAGGGGGGGCGCATTCACCCCTCCACTTT.

The chain recombines TRBV19 with TRBJ2-4; 9 bases are shared with TRBD1. The CDR3 is 16 residues long. Trimming took 4 bases from V and 0 from J; bases not matched to a gene: 4. The germline V gene encodes CDR1 LNHDA and CDR2 SQIVND (reference sequence). CDR3 loop: CASSRDRALAKNIQYF. DNA of the CDR3: TGTGCCAGTAGTAGGGACAGGGCTCTAGCCAAAAACATTCAGTACTTC.

This clone has just a few counts. The chain carries TRBV15 and TRBJ1-5; 10 nucleotides agree with TRBD1. Losses at the gene ends were 3 bases for V and 5 bases for J; bases not matched to a gene: 1. The CDR3 loop spans 14 amino acids. Per germline, CDR1 LNHNV and CDR2 YYDKDF (reference sequence). CDR3 sequence reads: CATSRGQGHQPQHF. In DNA, the CDR3 is TGTGCCACCAGCAGGGGACAGGGGCATCAGCCCCAGCATTTT. Combining the CDR3 with reference TRBV15 and TRBJ1-5 gives the whole variable domain DAMVIQNPRYQVTQFGKPVTLSCSQTLNHNVMYWYQQKSSQAPKLLFHYYDKDFNNEADTPDNFQSRRPNTSFCFLDIRSPGLGDTAMYLCATSRGQGHQPQHFGDGTRLSIL.

This chain uses TRBV18 with TRBJ1-3; maybe TRBD1 (5 bases). CDR1 and CDR2 from the germline V gene are KGHSH and LQKENI. Trimming removed 3 bases from V and 0 bases from J, with 9 bases in between. The CDR3 covers 15 residues. The CDR3: CASSPRGDSGNTIYF. CDR3 bases: TGTGCCAGCTCACCTCGGGGGGACTCTGGAAACACCATATATTTT.

The chain combines TRBV6-2 or TRBV6-3 with TRBJ1-6; 7 bases are shared with TRBD1. This CDR3 contains 16 residues. CDR1 and CDR2 from the germline V gene are MNHEY and SVGEGT. Unmatched junction bases numbered 12, after V lost 6 bases and J lost 7 bases. The CDR3 protein is CASSRFAQGYNSPLHF. The DNA of the CDR3 is TGTGCCAGCAGCCGATTCGCACAGGGGTACAATTCACCCCTCCACTTT.

This chain connects TRBV6-2 or TRBV6-3 to TRBJ2-7; D might be TRBD2 (5 bases). Germline assignment: CDR1 MNHEY and CDR2 SVGEGT. Trimming left V 2 bases short and J 5 bases short, with 16 bases between. The CDR3 extends over 15 amino acids. CDR3: CASSYDLAAADEQYF. DNA of the CDR3: TGTGCCAGCAGTTACGATCTAGCAGCCGCCGACGAGCAGTACTTC.

This clone was detected only a few times. The chain uses TRBV7-2 and TRBJ1-5; TRBD1 is a possible D gene (6 bases). Germline V gives CDR1 SGHTA, CDR2 FQGNSA. V was shortened by 5 bases and J by 6 bases, with 17 bases between the two germline ends. The CDR3 consists of 15 residues. For the CDR3, the DNA is TGTGCCAGCAGCCCAGGGGTCGGGTTAGGTCAGCCCCAGCATTTT. This encodes CASSPGVGLGQPQHF.

The chain couples TRBV5-1 to TRBJ2-5; 10 bases are a match to TRBD2. V shed 7 bases, J shed 5 bases, and the junction held 11 bases outside the gene matches. Per germline, CDR1 SGHRS and CDR2 YFSETQ. This CDR3 contains 15 residues. The CDR3: CASGRAGGPGETQYF. In DNA form, the CDR3 reads TGCGCCAGCGGCAGAGCGGGAGGGCCTGGGGAGACCCAGTACTTC.

The chain is built from TRBV19 and TRBJ2-7; the match to TRBD1 covers 9 bases. The junction had 12 bases not matched to a gene; V was cut back by 4 bases and J by 2 bases. Germline values: CDR1 LNHDA, CDR2 SQIVND (reference sequence). CDR3 length: 17 amino acids. The CDR3 sequence is CASSKVPGGTGTYEQYF. Here the CDR3 DNA reads TGTGCCAGTAGTAAAGTCCCGGGTGGGACAGGGACCTACGAGCAGTACTTC.

This chain uses TRBV30 with TRBJ2-7; 9 positions match TRBD1. Germline lookup yields CDR1 GTSNPN and CDR2 SVGIG (reference sequence). V dropped 1 base and J dropped 5; count of bases not matched to a gene: 6. The CDR3 spans 14 residues. CDR3 nucleotides: TGTGCCTGGAGTGGGGGACAGGGTTTAGACGAGCAGTACTTC. It is translated as CAWSGGQGLDEQYF.

Here the CDR3 reads CASSLNPGVEAFF. CDR3 bases: TGTGCCAGCAGCTTAAACCCCGGAGTTGAAGCTTTCTTT. V usage is TRBV7-6 and J usage is TRBJ1-1, with no clear D. This CDR3 spans 13 amino acids. V lost 2 bases to trimming and J lost 7 bases, with 11 bases between them. Germline-derived CDR1 and CDR2 are SGHVS and FNYEAQ.

The chain has TRBV28 and TRBJ1-3, with D tentatively TRBD1 (6 bases). CDR1 and CDR2 from the germline V gene are MDHEN and SYDVKM. This CDR3 spans 17 amino acids. V was pared by 7 bases and J by 0 bases, with 19 bases between. CDR3 in amino acids: CASNIGGTGISGNTIYF. For the CDR3, the DNA is TGTGCCAGCAACATAGGGGGAACAGGGATCTCTGGAAACACCATATATTTT.

The rearrangement uses TRBV18 and TRBJ2-6; possible D gene TRBD2, 6 bases. V lost 1 base to trimming and J lost 2 bases, with 12 bases between them. This CDR3 has 17 residues. Germline loops: CDR1 KGHSH, CDR2 LQKENI. The chain's CDR3 is CASSPRPGETGANVLTF. The CDR3 DNA reads TGTGCCAGCTCACCACGACCGGGGGAAACTGGGGCCAACGTCCTGACTTTC.

The chain uses TRBV28 and TRBJ1-1; the match to TRBD1 covers 10 bases. The CDR3 totals 16 residues. Germline CDR1 MDHEN, CDR2 SYDVKM. V lost 5 bases and J lost 2; bases outside the gene matches: 8. The DNA for the CDR3 is TGTGCCAGCAGTCCTTGGACAGGGGGGCAAAACACTGAAGCTTTCTTT. It specifies CASSPWTGGQNTEAFF.